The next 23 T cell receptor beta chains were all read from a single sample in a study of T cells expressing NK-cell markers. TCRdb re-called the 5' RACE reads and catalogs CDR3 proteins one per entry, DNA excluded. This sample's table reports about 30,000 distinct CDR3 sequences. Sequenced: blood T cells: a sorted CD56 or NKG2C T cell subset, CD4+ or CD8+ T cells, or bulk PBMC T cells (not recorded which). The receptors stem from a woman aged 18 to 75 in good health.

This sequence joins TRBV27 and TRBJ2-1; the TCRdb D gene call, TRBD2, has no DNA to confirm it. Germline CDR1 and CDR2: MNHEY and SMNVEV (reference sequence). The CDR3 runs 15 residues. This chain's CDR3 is CASSPPGGSYNEQFF.

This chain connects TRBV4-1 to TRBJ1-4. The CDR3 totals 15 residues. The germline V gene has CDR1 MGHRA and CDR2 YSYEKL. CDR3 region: CASSHPTATNEKLFF.

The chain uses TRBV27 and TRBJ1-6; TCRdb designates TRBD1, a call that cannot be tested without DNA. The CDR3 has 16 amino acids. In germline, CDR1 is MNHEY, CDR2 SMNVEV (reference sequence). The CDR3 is CASSSLLTGGNSPLHF.

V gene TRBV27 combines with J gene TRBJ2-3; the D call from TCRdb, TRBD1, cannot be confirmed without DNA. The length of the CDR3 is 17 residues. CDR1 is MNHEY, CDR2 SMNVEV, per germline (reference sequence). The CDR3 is CASSLTSQGRPQDTQYF.

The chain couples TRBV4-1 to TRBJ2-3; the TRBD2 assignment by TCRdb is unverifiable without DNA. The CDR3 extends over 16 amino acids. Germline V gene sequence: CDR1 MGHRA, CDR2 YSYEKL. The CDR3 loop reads CASSHTASGGTDTQYF.

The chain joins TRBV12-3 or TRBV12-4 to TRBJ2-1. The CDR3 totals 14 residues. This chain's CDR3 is CASSFGAVGNEQFF.

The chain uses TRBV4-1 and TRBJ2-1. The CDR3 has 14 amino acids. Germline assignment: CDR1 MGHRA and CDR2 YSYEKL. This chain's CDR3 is CASSQENRVNEQFF.

The CDR3 loop reads CASTPRWAFSGYNEQFF. V gene TRBV27 combines with J gene TRBJ2-1; the D gene TCRdb calls, TRBD2, cannot be checked with no DNA. This CDR3 spans 17 amino acids. In germline, CDR1 is MNHEY, CDR2 SMNVEV (reference sequence).

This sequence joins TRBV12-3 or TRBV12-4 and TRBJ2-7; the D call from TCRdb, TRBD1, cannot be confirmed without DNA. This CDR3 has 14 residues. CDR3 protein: CASSFPGHIYEQYF.

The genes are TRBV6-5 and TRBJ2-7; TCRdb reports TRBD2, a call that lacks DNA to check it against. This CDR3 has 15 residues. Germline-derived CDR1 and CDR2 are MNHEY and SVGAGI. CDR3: CASSYSASGGYEQYF.

This CDR3 reads CASSWLANTGELFF. The V and J genes are TRBV27 and TRBJ2-2. Germline CDR1 and CDR2: MNHEY and SMNVEV (reference sequence). CDR3 length: 14 amino acids.

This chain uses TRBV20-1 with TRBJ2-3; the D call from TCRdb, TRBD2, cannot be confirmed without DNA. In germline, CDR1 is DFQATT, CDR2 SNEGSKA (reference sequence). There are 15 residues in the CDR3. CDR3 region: CSAYRGGPTAGLQYF.

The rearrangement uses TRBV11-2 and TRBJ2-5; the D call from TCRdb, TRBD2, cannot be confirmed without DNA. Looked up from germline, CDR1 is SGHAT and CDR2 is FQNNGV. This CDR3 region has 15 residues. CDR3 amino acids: CASSLEASRQETQYF. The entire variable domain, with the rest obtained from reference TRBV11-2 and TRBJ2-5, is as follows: EAGVAQSPRYKIIEKRQSVAFWCNPISGHATLYWYQQILGQGPKLLIQFQNNGVVDDSQLPKDRFSAERLKGVDSTLKIQPAKLEDSAVYLCASSLEASRQETQYFGPGTRLLVL.

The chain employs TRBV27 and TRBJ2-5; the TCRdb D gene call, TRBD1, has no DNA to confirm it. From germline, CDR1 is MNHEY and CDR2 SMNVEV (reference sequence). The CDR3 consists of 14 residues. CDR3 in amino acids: CASSFIGPTETQYF.

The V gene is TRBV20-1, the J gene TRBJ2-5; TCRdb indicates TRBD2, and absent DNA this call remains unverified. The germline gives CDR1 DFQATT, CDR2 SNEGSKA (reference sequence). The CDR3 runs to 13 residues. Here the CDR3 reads CSAAGTIVETQYF.

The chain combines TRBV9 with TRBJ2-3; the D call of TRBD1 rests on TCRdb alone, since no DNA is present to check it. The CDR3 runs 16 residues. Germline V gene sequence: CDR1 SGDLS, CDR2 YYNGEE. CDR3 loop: CASSAWGGGPTDTQYF. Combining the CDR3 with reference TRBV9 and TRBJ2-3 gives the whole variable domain DSGVTQTPKHLITATGQRVTLRCSPRSGDLSVYWYQQSLDQGLQFLIQYYNGEERAKGNILERFSAQQFPDLHSELNLSSLELGDSALYFCASSAWGGGPTDTQYFGPGTRLTVL.

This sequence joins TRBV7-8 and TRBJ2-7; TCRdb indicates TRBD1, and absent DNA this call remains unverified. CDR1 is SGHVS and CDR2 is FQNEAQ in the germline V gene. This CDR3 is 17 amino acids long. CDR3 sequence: CASSLVGGLQGRNEQYF.

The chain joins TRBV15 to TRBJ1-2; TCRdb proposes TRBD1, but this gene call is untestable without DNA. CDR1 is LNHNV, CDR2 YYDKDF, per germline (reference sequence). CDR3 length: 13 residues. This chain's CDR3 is CATSARQGAGYTF.

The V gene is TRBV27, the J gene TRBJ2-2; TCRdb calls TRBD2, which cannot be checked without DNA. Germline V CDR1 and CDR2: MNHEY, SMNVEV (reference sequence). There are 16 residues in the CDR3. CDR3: CASKAGLAGGTGELFF.

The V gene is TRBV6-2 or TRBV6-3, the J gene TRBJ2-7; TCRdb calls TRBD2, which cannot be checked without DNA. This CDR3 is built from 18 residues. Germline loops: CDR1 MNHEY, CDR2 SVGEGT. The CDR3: CASSYSMKLAGETYEQYF.

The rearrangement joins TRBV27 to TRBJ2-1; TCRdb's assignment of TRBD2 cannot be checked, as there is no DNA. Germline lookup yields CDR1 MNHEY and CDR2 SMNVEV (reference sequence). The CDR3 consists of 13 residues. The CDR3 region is CASSAGTSGLQFF.

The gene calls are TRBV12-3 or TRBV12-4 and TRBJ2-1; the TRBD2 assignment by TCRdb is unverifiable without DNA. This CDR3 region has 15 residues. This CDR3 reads CASTPLGRTHNEQFF.

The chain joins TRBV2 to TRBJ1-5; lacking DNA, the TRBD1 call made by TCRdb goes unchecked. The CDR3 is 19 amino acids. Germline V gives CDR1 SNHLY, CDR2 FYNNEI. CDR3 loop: CASREGSVRDPARIQPQHF.